Below, 23 T cell receptor beta chains from the same sample are listed, as sequenced in a study of Graves' ophthalmopathy and Graves' hyperthyroidism. Amplification targeted the TCR beta CDR3 regions, with RNA transcripts as the source material. First-round RT-PCR with HTBI primers preceded a second-round multiplex PCR. TCRdb re-analysed the multiplex PCR reads in MiXCR, keeping a single row per CDR3 protein. Found here are a few hundred thousand distinct CDR3 sequences, about a sixth of them singletons; the top ten hold roughly 2.3%. The source material was peripheral blood. The source is an adult woman with stable Graves' hyperthyroidism.

This clonotype was recorded many times. The chain couples TRBV12-3 or TRBV12-4 to TRBJ1-5; D not resolved. The CDR3 runs 12 residues. The V and J ends lost 5 bases and 6 bases respectively, with 8 bases between them. The CDR3 bases are TGTGCCAGCAGTCCGTTGGGTCAGCCCCAGCATTTT. Translating it yields CASSPLGQPQHF.

This clonotype was picked up many times. This chain's CDR3 is CASSSSLREQYF. The CDR3 DNA is TGTGCCAGCAGCTCATCTTTGCGGGAGCAGTACTTC. The chain links TRBV7-8 to TRBJ2-7; no firm D call. The V gene's germline CDR1 is SGHVS and CDR2 FQNEAQ. This CDR3 comprises 12 residues. V lost 4 bases, J lost 7 bases, and 11 bases lay in between.

This clonotype was recorded at least ten times. J is TRBJ1-5 and V is TRBV28; TRBD1 might be the D (6 bases). Trimming removed 8 bases from V and 3 bases from J, with 14 bases in between. The CDR3 totals 14 residues. Germline values: CDR1 MDHEN, CDR2 SYDVKM. In DNA form, the CDR3 reads TGTGCCAGCTGCACACAGGGATTCAATCAGCCCCAGCATTTT. Encoded protein: CASCTQGFNQPQHF.

On this clonotype: It may be a read error: a sequence one base away is much more abundant. The chain carries TRBV5-1 and TRBJ1-1; weak D call: TRBD1 (5 bases). Germline CDR1 reads SGHRS; CDR2 reads YFSETQ. The CDR3 sequence is 14 residues long. The CDR3 nucleotides read TGCGCCATCAGCCCCAGTGTGGGGGTCTCTGAAGCTTTCTTT. Its protein product is CAISPSVGVSEAFF.

This clonotype showed up many times. The chain combines TRBV25-1 with TRBJ2-7, with D perhaps matching TRBD1 (5 bases). V lost 1 base and J lost 4, with 14 bases in between. Per the germline V gene, CDR1 is MGHDK and CDR2 is SYGVNS. CDR3 length equals 15 residues. CDR3 in DNA: TGTGCCAGCAGTGAATTTCAAGGGGTCAAATACGAGCAGTACTTC. Translated, it gives CASSEFQGVKYEQYF.

Regarding this clonotype: A read error may account for a junction end that differs from germline. The chain recombines TRBV18 with TRBJ1-1; D unresolved. The length of the CDR3 is 13 residues. Per the germline V gene, CDR1 is KGHSH and CDR2 is LQKENI. The CDR3 protein is CASSSGRNTEACF. Written as DNA, the CDR3 is TGTGCCAGCTCATCCGGCCGGAACACTGAAGCTTGCTTT.

This clonotype was seen ten or more times. The rearrangement uses TRBV18 and TRBJ1-1; D is undetermined. The germline V gene encodes CDR1 KGHSH and CDR2 LQKENI. Trimming removed 1 base at V and 1 base at J, with 7 bases between. This CDR3 comprises 14 residues. Here the CDR3 reads CASSPQGKNTEAFF. The CDR3 DNA follows: TGTGCCAGCTCACCACAGGGTAAGAACACTGAAGCTTTCTTT. The whole variable domain, remainder taken from reference TRBV18 and TRBJ1-1, is NAGVMQNPRHLVRRRGQEARLRCSPMKGHSHVYWYRQLPEEGLKFMVYLQKENIIDESGMPKERFSAEFPKEGPSILRIQQVVRGDSAAYFCASSPQGKNTEAFFGQGTRLTVV.

This clonotype was seen a few times. This chain uses TRBV29-1 with TRBJ1-3; 9 bases are shared with TRBD1. CDR1 SQVTM and CDR2 ANQGSEA come from the germline V gene. V lost 7 bases, J lost 6 bases, and 7 bases stayed unmatched. The CDR3 has 13 residues. The CDR3 reads CSATGQGINTIYF. CDR3 DNA: TGCAGCGCCACGGGACAGGGAATAAACACCATATATTTT.

This clonotype was picked up many times. With a much larger clone just one base away, this may be a read error. J is TRBJ1-2 and V is TRBV28; D possibly corresponds to TRBD1 (6 bases). This CDR3 comprises 19 residues. The V end was cut by 5 bases, the J end by 6 bases, with 31 bases between. Looked up from germline, CDR1 is MDHEN and CDR2 is SYDVKM. CDR3 coding DNA: TGTGCCAGCAGTCTGAAAATCCCGGGCCAACAGGGAGGTGGTGATGGCTACACCTTC. Encoded protein: CASSLKIPGQQGGGDGYTF.

This clonotype was seen only a few times. The chain couples TRBV18 to TRBJ2-5; D is unresolved. The germline V gene has CDR1 KGHSH and CDR2 LQKENI. The CDR3 length is 15 residues. Trimming left V 2 bases short and J 5 bases short, with 15 bases between. The CDR3 protein is CASSPIPGLGETQYF. CDR3 bases: TGTGCCAGCTCACCAATACCCGGCTTGGGGGAGACCCAGTACTTC. The whole variable domain, filled in from reference TRBV18 and TRBJ2-5, reads NAGVMQNPRHLVRRRGQEARLRCSPMKGHSHVYWYRQLPEEGLKFMVYLQKENIIDESGMPKERFSAEFPKEGPSILRIQQVVRGDSAAYFCASSPIPGLGETQYFGPGTRLLVL.

Comment on this clonotype: Since a much larger clone is just one base distant, this may be a read error. The chain joins TRBV6-1 to TRBJ2-2; D not certain. The CDR3 has 15 residues. Looked up from germline, CDR1 is MNHNS and CDR2 is SASEGT. This chain's CDR3 is CACSIGHRGTGELFF. The CDR3 coding sequence is TGTGCCTGCAGTATCGGCCACAGAGGAACCGGGGAGCTGTTTTTT.

This clonotype has just one count. The rearrangement uses TRBV18 and TRBJ2-1, with 9 bases matching TRBD2. Germline lookup yields CDR1 KGHSH and CDR2 LQKENI. J gave up 1 base and V 5 bases, and 9 bases lay outside the gene matches. The CDR3 covers 17 residues. CDR3 sequence: CASSSITSGRSYNEQFF. The DNA for the CDR3 is TGTGCCAGCTCATCGATAACTAGCGGGCGGTCCTACAATGAGCAGTTCTTC.

Many counts were recorded for this clonotype. The chain carries TRBV6-4 and TRBJ1-2; no clear D gene. Germline lookup yields CDR1 MRHNA and CDR2 SNTAGT. This CDR3 region has 15 residues. Trimming removed 1 base from V and 4 bases from J, with 13 bases in between. DNA for the CDR3: TGTGCCAGCAGTGACTTCCGGGATCCTCCCTATGGCTACACCTTC. It specifies CASSDFRDPPYGYTF.

This clonotype was seen ten or more times. The chain couples TRBV12-3 or TRBV12-4 to TRBJ1-5; TRBD1 agrees at 8 bases. After removal of 6 bases from V and 5 bases from J, the junction contained 6 bases not matched to a gene. The CDR3 is 14 residues long. The CDR3 protein is CASRPTGADQPQHF. As DNA, the CDR3 is TGTGCCAGCAGACCGACAGGGGCTGATCAGCCCCAGCATTTT.

This clonotype was counted at least ten times. V gene TRBV7-2 combines with J gene TRBJ2-7, with TRBD2 matching over 11 bases. The germline gives CDR1 SGHTA, CDR2 FQGNSA. The CDR3 runs to 16 residues. V lost 3 bases, J lost 0 bases, and 4 bases stayed unmatched. CDR3 loop: CASSFGGTSGSYEQYF. The CDR3, as DNA: TGTGCCAGCAGCTTCGGAGGGACTAGCGGCTCCTACGAGCAGTACTTC.

A few counts support this clonotype. The J gene is TRBJ2-5, the V gene TRBV20-1, with no clear D. V lost 4 bases, J lost 7 bases, and 1 base lay in between. Germline lookup yields CDR1 DFQATT and CDR2 SNEGSKA (reference sequence). This CDR3 is built from 8 residues. The CDR3 sequence is CSAMTQYF. The CDR3 DNA follows: TGCAGTGCTATGACCCAGTACTTC.

The table lists this clonotype with many counts. This rearrangement joins TRBV20-1 to TRBJ1-2; D might be TRBD1 (5 bases). CDR3 length equals 14 residues. The V gene lost 2 bases and the J gene lost 1 base, with 11 bases spanning the gap. Germline CDR1 DFQATT, CDR2 SNEGSKA (reference sequence). CDR3 sequence reads: CSARILGGNYGYTF. CDR3 nucleotides: TGCAGTGCTAGAATTTTGGGGGGTAACTATGGCTACACCTTC.

This clonotype has ten or more counts. The chain recombines TRBV27 with TRBJ2-7; 7 bases match TRBD1. The CDR3 extends over 14 amino acids. V was pared by 8 bases and J by 6 bases, with 13 bases of the junction left unmatched. Germline assignment: CDR1 MNHEY and CDR2 SMNVEV (reference sequence). CDR3 sequence (DNA): TGTGCCAGCCGCCAGGAAAGGGGGCAGCTCGAGCAGTACTTC. Translated: CASRQERGQLEQYF.

This clonotype was observed at least ten times. This rearrangement joins TRBV28 to TRBJ2-7, with a weak D call TRBD2 (6 bases). Germline V gives CDR1 MDHEN, CDR2 SYDVKM. The CDR3 runs 16 residues. V shed 6 bases and J shed 2 bases, with 20 bases lying between them. The CDR3: CASSKPKGLSTYEQYF. Written as DNA, the CDR3 is TGTGCCAGCAGCAAACCCAAAGGACTATCTACCTACGAGCAGTACTTC.

Many counts were recorded for this clonotype. The chain recombines TRBV20-1 with TRBJ2-7; TRBD2 might be the D (5 bases). The CDR3 has 15 amino acids. The germline V gene has CDR1 DFQATT and CDR2 SNEGSKA (reference sequence). Trimming left V 3 bases short and J 0 bases short, with 15 bases between. CDR3 sequence reads: CSAREDGRASYEQYF. The CDR3 DNA is TGCAGTGCTAGGGAGGACGGGCGGGCCTCCTACGAGCAGTACTTC.

The genes are TRBV5-1 and TRBJ1-3; TRBD1 is a possible D gene (5 bases). The CDR3 totals 14 residues. The V gene lost 4 bases and the J gene lost 2 bases, with 10 bases spanning the gap. Germline CDR1 reads SGHRS; CDR2 reads YFSETQ. This CDR3 reads CASSPGPTGNTIYF. Here the CDR3 DNA reads TGCGCCAGCAGCCCGGGACCGACTGGAAACACCATATATTTT.

This clonotype showed up many times. The J gene is TRBJ2-5, the V gene TRBV7-9, with 9 bases that match TRBD1. The V segment lost 1 base and the J segment 1 base; nucleotides outside the gene matches: 1. Germline V gene sequence: CDR1 SEHNR, CDR2 FQNEAQ (reference sequence). CDR3 size: 15 residues. DNA for the CDR3: TGTGCCAGCAGCTTAGGGGACAGGGTCCAAGAGACCCAGTACTTC. Translating it yields CASSLGDRVQETQYF.

This clonotype was observed at least ten times. A much bigger clone sits one base away, suggesting this may be a read error. This chain joins TRBV12-3 or TRBV12-4 and TRBJ1-1; D possibly corresponds to TRBD1 (6 bases). Trimming took 5 bases from V and 4 from J, leaving 14 bases between them. This CDR3 comprises 14 residues. CDR3 DNA: TGTGCCAGCAGTCCGAACAGGGAGGTCACTGAAGCTTTCTTT. It is translated as CASSPNREVTEAFF.